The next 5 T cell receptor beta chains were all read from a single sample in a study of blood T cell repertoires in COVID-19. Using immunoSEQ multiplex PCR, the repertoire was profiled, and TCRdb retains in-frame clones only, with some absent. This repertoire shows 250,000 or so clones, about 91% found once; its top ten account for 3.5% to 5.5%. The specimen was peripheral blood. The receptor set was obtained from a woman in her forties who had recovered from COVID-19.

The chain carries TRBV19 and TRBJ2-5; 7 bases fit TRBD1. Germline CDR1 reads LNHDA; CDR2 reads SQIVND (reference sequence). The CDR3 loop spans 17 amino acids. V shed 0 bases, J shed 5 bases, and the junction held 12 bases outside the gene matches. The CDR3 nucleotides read TGTGCCAGTAGTATAGATGGCCCCAGGGGGATTGGGGAGACCCAGTACTTC. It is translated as CASSIDGPRGIGETQYF.

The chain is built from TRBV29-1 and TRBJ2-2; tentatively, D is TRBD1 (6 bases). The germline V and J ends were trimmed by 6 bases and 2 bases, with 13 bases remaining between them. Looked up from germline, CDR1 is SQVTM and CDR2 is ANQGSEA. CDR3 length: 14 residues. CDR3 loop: CSVGASVNTGELFF. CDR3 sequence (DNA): TGCAGCGTGGGGGCTAGTGTAAACACCGGGGAGCTGTTTTTT.

The DNA of the CDR3 is TGTGCCAGCGGCCGCGGCACGAACACTGAAGCTTTCTTT. Amino acid sequence: CASGRGTNTEAFF. This chain connects TRBV6-5 to TRBJ1-1; the D is unclear. The CDR3 is 13 amino acids. The V and J ends lost 8 bases and 1 base respectively, with 11 bases between them. Germline V gives CDR1 MNHEY, CDR2 SVGAGI.

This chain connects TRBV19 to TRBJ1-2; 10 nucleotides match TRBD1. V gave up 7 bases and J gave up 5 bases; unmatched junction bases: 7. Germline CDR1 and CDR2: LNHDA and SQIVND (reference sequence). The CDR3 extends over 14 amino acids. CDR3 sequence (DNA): TGTGCCAGTAATCGGGGACAGGGGCAGTATGGCTACACCTTC. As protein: CASNRGQGQYGYTF.

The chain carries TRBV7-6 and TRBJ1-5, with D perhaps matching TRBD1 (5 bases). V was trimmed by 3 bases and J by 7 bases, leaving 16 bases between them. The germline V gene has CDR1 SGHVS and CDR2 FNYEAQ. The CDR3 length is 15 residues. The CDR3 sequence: CASSLAPGGGQPQHF. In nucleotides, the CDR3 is TGTGCCAGCAGCTTGGCCCCCGGGGGAGGACAGCCCCAGCATTTT.